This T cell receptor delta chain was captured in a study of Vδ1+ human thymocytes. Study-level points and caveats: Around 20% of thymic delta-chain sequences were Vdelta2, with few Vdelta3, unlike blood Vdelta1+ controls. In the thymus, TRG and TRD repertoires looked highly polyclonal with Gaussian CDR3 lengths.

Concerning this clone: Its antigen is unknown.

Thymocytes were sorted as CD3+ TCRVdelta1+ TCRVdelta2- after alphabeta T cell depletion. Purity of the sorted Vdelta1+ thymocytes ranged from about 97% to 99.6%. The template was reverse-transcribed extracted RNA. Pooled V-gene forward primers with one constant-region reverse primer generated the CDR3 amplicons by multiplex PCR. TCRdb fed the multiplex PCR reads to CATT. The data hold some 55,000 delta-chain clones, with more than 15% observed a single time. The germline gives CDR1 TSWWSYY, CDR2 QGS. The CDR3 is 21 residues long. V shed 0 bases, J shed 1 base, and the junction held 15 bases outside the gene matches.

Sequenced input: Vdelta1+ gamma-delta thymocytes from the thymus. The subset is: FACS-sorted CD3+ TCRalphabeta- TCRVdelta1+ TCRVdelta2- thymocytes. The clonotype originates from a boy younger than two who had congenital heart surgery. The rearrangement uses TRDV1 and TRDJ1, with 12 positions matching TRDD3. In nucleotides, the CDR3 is TGTGCTCTTGGGGAACTAATTTCCCCACTGGGGGATACTAGGTGCACCGATAAACTCATCTTT. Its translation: CALGELISPLGDTRCTDKLIF.